This T cell receptor beta chain was captured by sequencing in a study of cytomegalovirus exposure and HLA in healthy donors. The CDR3 totals 15 residues. Per the germline V gene, CDR1 is MNHNS and CDR2 is SASEGT. Trimming shortened V by 2 bases and J by 1 base, and 11 bases separated the two germline ends. 13 Jbeta primers and 60 Vbeta primers were used for the PCR. Repertoires were generated with immunoSEQ multiplex PCR, while TCRdb's copy carries only in-frame clones and drops some. The table records around 130,000 clones, 70% to 90% of them present only once. Study conclusions and caveats: An analysis done earlier found most TCR beta V segments productive about 87% or about 30% of the time. Reportedly, diagnosis of cytomegalovirus status by the classifier showed high specificity and sensitivity. TCR beta V- and J-gene trimming was later associated with a missense DCLRE1C variant. It was assumed in the presence/absence analyses that sequencing depth was roughly uniform across donors.

This clone was detected once. Its specificity is unknown. The receptor was derived from a middle-aged man in good health and CMV-seronegative. The chain recombines TRBV6-1 with TRBJ1-1; maybe TRBD1 (6 bases). Input material: PBMCs. The CDR3 bases are TGTGCCAGCAGTGAAAGCCAGGGGTGGAACACTGAAGCTTTCTTT. Amino acid sequence: CASSESQGWNTEAFF.